The present entry profiles one TCR beta chain with its context. Antigen: not known. TCRdb's copy holds only in-frame clones and misses some; the assay was immunoSEQ multiplex PCR. The repertoire holds 1,400,000 or so clones, with approximately 98.5% as singletons. The CDR3 length is 10 residues. Germline V lookup: CDR1 MGHDK, CDR2 SYGVNS. Trimming took off 7 bases at V and 4 bases at J, with 2 bases between the two ends. This sample was included in a study of shared clonotypes between healthy human individuals. Points from the study as a whole: A small donor pool kept down the genetic and exposure-history diversity that was represented. Only blood was sampled, and tissue TCR repertoires likely differ from blood ones.

The genes are TRBV25-1 and TRBJ1-3; D is unclear. The sequence was collected from a man aged 30 to 39 in good health. Material: naive CD4+ T cells sorted from blood. Documented subset: CD45RA+ positively selected. The CDR3 nucleotides are TGTGCCAGCATAGGAAACACCATATATTTT. Residues: CASIGNTIYF.